The clone carrying this TCR beta chain was counted a few times. Antigen specificity is unknown. Since a much larger clone is just one base distant, this may be a read error. It is likely a read error, because the conserved phenylalanine at the end of the CDR3 is missing. The CDR3 runs to 12 residues. CDR1 is DFQATT and CDR2 is SNEGSKA in the germline V gene (reference sequence). Trimming removed 6 bases at V and 4 bases at J, with 12 bases between. Construction of the TCR beta libraries employed iRepertoire HTBI primers in conjunction with Arm-PCR of CDR3 regions. TCRdb processed the multiplex PCR reads anew with MiXCR; each CDR3 protein has one entry. The repertoire holds about 500,000 distinct CDR3 sequences, with about a sixth as singletons. The time point is: newly diagnosed GD, antithyroid drugs for less than 3 months. PBMC RNA served as the TCR library source. The sample belongs to a study of regulatory T cells in long-lasting Graves disease. Study-level background: Freshly diagnosed Graves' patients had used antithyroid drugs for under 3 months.

Overall study findings and caveats: In persistent patients, shared public clonotypes (roughly 2,800) outnumbered those in new patients (966). Small sample size may have lowered accuracy.

These data were also reused for a study on T cells in Graves' hyperthyroidism and ophthalmopathy. That work states: RT-PCR in the first round (using the HTBI primer set) targeted the TCR CDR3.

V gene TRBV20-1 combines with J gene TRBJ1-1; possible D gene TRBD1, 5 bases. The origin of this receptor is a man aged 35 to 55 with Graves disease. The input for sequencing was peripheral blood mononuclear cells (PBMCs), taken at new diagnosis, from a patient treated with antithyroid drugs. Here the CDR3 reads CSAGVGGTEAFL. The CDR3 bases are TGCAGTGCGGGGGTCGGAGGCACTGAAGCTTTCCTT.